These 16 T cell receptor beta chains share one sample of origin, sequenced in a study of blood T cells in healthy people across ages. The use of a sample-barcoded 5' primer and a J-beta primer mix characterized a second PCR of about 6 to 12 cycles. TCRdb ran MiXCR on the 5' RACE reads and lists one entry per CDR3 protein. The sample holds 1,500,000 or so distinct CDR3 sequences, roughly 43% seen once. The sequenced sample was blood. The receptors come from a woman aged 18-30 years in good health.

The chain is built from TRBV27 and TRBJ2-3, with TRBD2 matching 8 bases. Germline V gene sequence: CDR1 MNHEY, CDR2 SMNVEV (reference sequence). Trimming at V came to 2 bases and at J to 10 bases, leaving 20 bases not matched to a gene. The length of the CDR3 is 18 residues. This CDR3 is CASSLSWGSGSTSRAQYF. CDR3 coding DNA: TGTGCCAGCAGTTTAAGTTGGGGAAGCGGGAGTACCTCCCGAGCGCAGTATTTT.

The table lists this clonotype with a count of one. Possible read error: a much larger clone is one base away. The V gene is TRBV28, the J gene TRBJ2-4; 7 positions agree with TRBD2. The J call may be faulty, since TRBJ2-5 better matches the DNA end. The germline V gene has CDR1 MDHEN and CDR2 SYDVKM. The CDR3 runs to 15 residues. Written as DNA, the CDR3 is TGTGCCAGCAGATCCTCGGGGGGAGAAGGAGAGACCCAGTACTTC. It is translated as CASRSSGGEGETQYF.

The sample holds a few counts of this clonotype. This sequence joins TRBV7-2 and TRBJ2-5, with 14 bases matching TRBD2. Trimming at V came to 5 bases and at J to 11 bases, leaving 13 bases not matched to a gene. CDR3 length equals 16 residues. Germline values: CDR1 SGHTA, CDR2 FQGNSA. The CDR3 region is CASSPPGLAGENEQYF. The CDR3 nucleotides read TGTGCCAGCAGCCCCCCGGGACTAGCGGGAGAGAATGAGCAGTACTTC.

The rearrangement links TRBV7-7 to TRBJ2-3; 7 positions agree with TRBD2. The CDR3 is 15 residues long. Germline-derived CDR1 and CDR2 are SSHAT and FNYEAQ (reference sequence). V lost 4 bases and J lost 2; bases outside the gene matches: 6. The CDR3 spells CASSSAAGTTDTQYF. The CDR3 DNA follows: TGTGCCAGCAGCTCGGCAGCGGGGACCACAGATACGCAGTATTTT.

V usage is TRBV6-2 or TRBV6-3 and J usage is TRBJ2-3; 13 bases match TRBD2. V lost 2 bases, J lost 0 bases, and 8 bases stayed unmatched. The CDR3 is made up of 19 amino acids. Germline loops: CDR1 MNHEY, CDR2 SVGEGT. CDR3 amino acids: CASSYPAGTSGTSTDTQYF. CDR3 in DNA: TGTGCCAGCAGTTACCCAGCCGGGACTAGCGGGACTAGCACAGATACGCAGTATTTT.

The J gene is TRBJ1-1, the V gene TRBV19; possible D gene TRBD1, 5 bases. The germline V and J ends were trimmed by 4 bases and 0 bases, with 9 bases remaining between them. The CDR3 runs 14 residues. Per germline, CDR1 LNHDA and CDR2 SQIVND (reference sequence). The CDR3 protein is CASSKGQLNTEAFF. In DNA, the CDR3 is TGTGCCAGTAGTAAGGGGCAGCTGAACACTGAAGCTTTCTTT.

This clonotype has a handful of counts. The chain recombines TRBV4-2 with TRBJ2-1, with D possibly being TRBD2 (6 bases). This CDR3 comprises 17 residues. V lost 3 bases, J lost 5 bases, and 20 bases lay in between. CDR1 is LGHNA and CDR2 is YNFKEQ in the germline V gene. CDR3 amino acids: CASSHFPGASEHNEQFF. In DNA form, the CDR3 reads TGTGCCAGCAGCCATTTTCCCGGGGCTAGCGAACACAATGAGCAGTTCTTC.

The chain joins TRBV4-1 to TRBJ1-1; TRBD1 agrees at 9 bases. This CDR3 is 16 amino acids long. Germline V gene sequence: CDR1 MGHRA, CDR2 YSYEKL. J gave up 4 bases and V 4 bases, and 10 bases lay outside the gene matches. CDR3 sequence: CASSLPRDRDVTEAFF. DNA of the CDR3: TGCGCCAGCAGCCTACCCCGGGACAGGGATGTCACTGAAGCTTTCTTT.

This sequence joins TRBV30 and TRBJ2-1; no clear D gene. CDR3 length: 14 amino acids. Germline assignment: CDR1 GTSNPN and CDR2 SVGIG (reference sequence). V lost 5 bases to trimming and J lost 4 bases, with 15 bases between them. The CDR3 bases are TGTGCCTGGGCCCTCGACGGGCGGTACAATGAGCAGTTCTTC. Protein product: CAWALDGRYNEQFF.

This clonotype was picked up a small number of times. The chain combines TRBV27 with TRBJ1-1; 7 nucleotides match TRBD1. Germline CDR1 MNHEY, CDR2 SMNVEV (reference sequence). The CDR3 totals 13 residues. V shed 6 bases and J 4 bases; nucleotides not matched to a gene: 5. The CDR3 DNA sequence: TGTGCCAGCAGGAAGGGGGCTGGCACTGAAGCTTTCTTT. It translates to CASRKGAGTEAFF.

The rearrangement uses TRBV6-2 or TRBV6-3 and TRBJ1-1; 8 nucleotides line up with TRBD1. V was clipped by 7 bases and J by 0 bases; unmatched bases: 7. This CDR3 is 15 amino acids long. Germline V CDR1 and CDR2: MNHEY, SVGEGT. CDR3 sequence reads: CASTIQGDMNTEAFF. The CDR3 DNA reads TGTGCCAGCACCATACAGGGGGACATGAACACTGAAGCTTTCTTT.

The chain joins TRBV6-1 to TRBJ2-4; 7 nucleotides align to TRBD2. V gave up 2 bases and J gave up 7 bases; unmatched junction bases: 8. Germline CDR1 reads MNHNS; CDR2 reads SASEGT. The CDR3 runs to 15 residues. CDR3 DNA sequence: TGTGCCAGCAGTGAAAGACGAGCGGGATTGAACATTCAGTACTTC. This sequence encodes CASSERRAGLNIQYF.

The chain links TRBV4-3 to TRBJ2-5; 9 bases are shared with TRBD1. The better agreement between TRBJ2-7 and the DNA end casts doubt on the J call. The length of the CDR3 is 16 residues. Germline CDR1 is LGHNA and CDR2 is YSLEER. In nucleotides, the CDR3 is TGCGCCAGCAGCCAAGGGGCAGGGACAGGGCGGTACGAGCAGTACTTC. Translated: CASSQGAGTGRYEQYF.

This clonotype has a handful of counts. The chain employs TRBV20-1 and TRBJ2-5; D is possibly TRBD1 or TRBD2 (6 bases each). The CDR3 contains 15 residues. Germline CDR1 and CDR2: DFQATT and SNEGSKA (reference sequence). V lost 2 bases to trimming and J lost 4 bases, with 17 bases between them. CDR3 region: CSARLGAGPRETQYF. The CDR3 region has the DNA TGCAGTGCTAGATTGGGGGCGGGGCCAAGAGAGACCCAGTACTTC.

The chain combines TRBV9 with TRBJ2-2, with 10 bases identical to TRBD2. Germline loops: CDR1 SGDLS, CDR2 YYNGEE. This CDR3 has 17 amino acids. V dropped 4 bases and J dropped 1; count of bases not matched to a gene: 7. The CDR3 loop reads CASSISTSGVNTGELFF. CDR3 nucleotide sequence: TGTGCCAGCAGCATCAGCACTAGCGGGGTGAACACCGGGGAGCTGTTTTTT.

The chain has TRBV7-2 and TRBJ2-6, with 7 bases matching TRBD2. The CDR3 loop spans 18 amino acids. The junction had 10 bases not matched to a gene; V was cut back by 5 bases and J by 0 bases. Germline V gives CDR1 SGHTA, CDR2 FQGNSA. This CDR3 reads CASSTTSGTVSGANVLTF. In DNA, the CDR3 is TGTGCCAGCAGCACAACAAGCGGGACTGTCTCTGGGGCCAACGTCCTGACTTTC.